This T cell receptor (beta chain) was sequenced during a study of shared clonotypes between healthy human individuals. Study details: Sampling drew on donors who were two women and a few men aged 18 to 49. Findings of the study overall: Clonotype sharing across several donors was observed for about 4.8% of naive CD4 clonotypes. Lower generation probabilities were found for non-shared clonotypes than for those shared by all four donors.

In this sample, this clone turned up a few times. Its antigen is unknown. Deep-level running was used for the assay. Libraries were prepared by immunoSEQ multiplex PCR; TCRdb keeps only in-frame clonotypes and omits some of them. The sample contains about 1 million clones, more than 60% of which appear only once. Sequencing was done on a sample of memory CD4+ T cells sorted from blood. Regarding subset: CD45RA-negative fraction. This sequence originates from a man aged 18 to 30 in good health.

The CDR3 DNA follows: TGTGCCAGCAGTTACGCCGACAGGGGGACTGAAGCTTTCTTT. It codes for CASSYADRGTEAFF. The rearrangement uses TRBV6-6 and TRBJ1-1; 9 bases agree with TRBD1. Germline CDR1 MNHNY, CDR2 SVGAGI (reference sequence). The CDR3 sequence is 14 residues long. V was pared by 2 bases and J by 5 bases, with 3 bases of the junction left unmatched.